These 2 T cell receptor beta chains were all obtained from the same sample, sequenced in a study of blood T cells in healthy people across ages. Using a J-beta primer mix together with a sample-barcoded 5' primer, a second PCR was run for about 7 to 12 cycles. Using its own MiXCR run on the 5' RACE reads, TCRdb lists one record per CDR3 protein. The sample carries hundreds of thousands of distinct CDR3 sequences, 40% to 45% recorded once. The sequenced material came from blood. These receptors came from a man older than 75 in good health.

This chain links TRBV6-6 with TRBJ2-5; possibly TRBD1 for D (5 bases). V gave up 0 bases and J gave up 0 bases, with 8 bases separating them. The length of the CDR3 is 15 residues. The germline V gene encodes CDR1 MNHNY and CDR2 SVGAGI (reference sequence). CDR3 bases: TGTGCCAGCAGTTACTCGGGGCAGAACCAAGAGACCCAGTACTTC. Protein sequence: CASSYSGQNQETQYF.

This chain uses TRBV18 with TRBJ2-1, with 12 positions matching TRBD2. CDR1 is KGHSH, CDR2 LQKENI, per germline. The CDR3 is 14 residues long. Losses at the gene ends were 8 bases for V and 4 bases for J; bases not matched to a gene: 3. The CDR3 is CASTTSGGYNEQFF. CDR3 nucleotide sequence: TGTGCCAGCACGACTAGCGGGGGTTACAATGAGCAGTTCTTC.